This T cell receptor (beta chain) was captured by sequencing in a study of tumor-infiltrating lymphocytes in primary liver carcinoma. The overall study: Ages ranged from 30 to 69, with HCC or mixed HCC-cholangiocarcinoma. Sample yields of productive TCRbeta reads, ranging from roughly 3.5 to 8 million, were similar across tissue types.

Many counts were recorded for this clonotype. The antigen remains undetermined. TCR beta cDNA came from 400 to 500 ng total RNA, primed with a constant-region primer. Sequencing libraries for TCR beta derived from three nested multiplex PCR rounds that used slightly modified ARM-PCR. The study ran its first two PCR rounds for roughly 11 cycles each, using TRBV1-TRBV30 forward primers and a C-beta reverse primer. TCRdb passed the multiplex PCR reads through MiXCR, listing each CDR3 protein once. The profile shows roughly 80,000 distinct CDR3 sequences, 69% of them singletons. V gave up 9 bases and J gave up 0 bases, with 15 bases separating them. Germline V lookup: CDR1 SNHLY, CDR2 FYNNEI. The CDR3 is 15 amino acids. Study-level points and caveats: A significantly higher top-250-clone fraction was found in tumors than in blood (p = 0.039).

It was from roughly 20-30 mg of unsorted bulk tissue that RNA and DNA were co-extracted. Patients in the cohort were treatment-naive and living with chronic HBV infection. J is TRBJ2-1 and V is TRBV2, with D perhaps matching TRBD1 (5 bases). This sequence originates from a man aged 40-49 years with primary liver carcinoma and hepatitis B virus infection. What was sequenced was tumor-adjacent normal liver tissue. The CDR3 DNA reads as TGTGCCAGTAGTCAGGACAAAAGCTCCTACAATGAGCAGTTCTTC. Its protein is CASSQDKSSYNEQFF.